These 30 T cell receptor beta chains were sequenced from one sample in a study of siplizumab effects on memory and regulatory T cells. Some clones are missing from TCRdb's copy, which holds only in-frame ones; the method was immunoSEQ multiplex PCR. This table has about 99,000 clones, about 93% appearing once. The specimen sequenced was Tregs sorted from blood. These receptors were obtained from a human donor in good health.

This clone is a singleton in its sample. The chain has TRBV19 and TRBJ2-7, with D uncertain. CDR3 length: 13 amino acids. CDR1 LNHDA and CDR2 SQIVND come from the germline V gene (reference sequence). The V gene lost 10 bases and the J gene lost 2 bases, with 15 bases spanning the gap. CDR3 in DNA: TGTGCCACCCGCGCCGGGCCCCCCTACGAGCAGTACTTC. Residues: CATRAGPPYEQYF.

This clone came up once. This chain links TRBV11-2 with TRBJ2-3; 14 nucleotides match TRBD2. Germline V CDR1 and CDR2: SGHAT, FQNNGV. The CDR3 extends over 15 amino acids. The trim removed 5 bases at V and 4 bases at J, leaving 2 bases unmatched. The DNA for the CDR3 is TGTGCCAGCAGCCGGGGACTAGCGGGGGCAGATACGCAGTATTTT. It is translated as CASSRGLAGADTQYF.

The rearrangement joins TRBV11-2 to TRBJ1-2, with 7 bases that match TRBD1. With V trimmed by 5 bases and J by 4 bases, 4 bases remained unmatched. The CDR3 loop spans 13 amino acids. In germline, CDR1 is SGHAT, CDR2 FQNNGV. CDR3: CASSEWDSYGYTF. CDR3 DNA: TGTGCCAGCAGCGAATGGGACAGCTATGGCTACACCTTC.

This clone was found a few times. This chain connects TRBV4-1 to TRBJ1-1; D is perhaps TRBD1 (5 bases). This CDR3 is built from 15 residues. Trimming took off 3 bases at V and 1 base at J, with 12 bases between the two ends. Germline V lookup: CDR1 MGHRA, CDR2 YSYEKL. The CDR3 loop reads CASSQAGLKNTEAFF. As DNA, the CDR3 is TGCGCCAGCAGCCAGGCAGGGCTTAAGAACACTGAAGCTTTCTTT.

The CDR3 region has the DNA TGTGCCAGCACAACCCCGACCGGGGAGCTGTTTTTT. Translated: CASTTPTGELFF. The chain recombines TRBV6-6 with TRBJ2-2; D is unresolved. Deletions cut 7 bases from V and 5 bases from J, with 8 bases between. Germline V gene lookup returns CDR1 MNHNY and CDR2 SVGAGI (reference sequence). There are 12 residues in the CDR3.

The rearrangement uses TRBV27 and TRBJ1-5; perhaps TRBD1 as D (5 bases). The CDR3 is 12 residues long. Germline lookup yields CDR1 MNHEY and CDR2 SMNVEV (reference sequence). The V gene lost 6 bases and the J gene lost 12 bases, with 15 bases spanning the gap. The CDR3, as DNA: TGTGCCAGCAGGCGAGCGGGGGGTTACCAGCATTTT. Protein: CASRRAGGYQHF.

This chain connects TRBV27 to TRBJ2-1; D is perhaps TRBD1 (6 bases). Germline CDR1 reads MNHEY; CDR2 reads SMNVEV (reference sequence). This CDR3 spans 13 amino acids. Trimming stripped 5 bases from V and 12 bases from J, with 17 bases between. In DNA, the CDR3 is TGTGCCAGCAGTACCCCTAACAGGGTTGGGCAGTTCTTC. Protein product: CASSTPNRVGQFF.

The V call is TRBV7-2, the J call TRBJ2-5; D gene ambiguous. Germline-derived CDR1 and CDR2 are SGHTA and FQGNSA. V lost 0 bases and J 5 bases, leaving 13 bases between the germline ends. This CDR3 is 15 amino acids long. CDR3 loop: CASSLAVGLGETQYF. The CDR3 nucleotides read TGTGCCAGCAGCTTAGCGGTCGGCTTGGGGGAGACCCAGTACTTC.

The rearrangement joins TRBV20-1 to TRBJ1-1; D not resolved. The CDR3 contains 10 residues. V dropped 6 bases and J dropped 11 bases, with 13 bases sitting between them. Germline values: CDR1 DFQATT, CDR2 SNEGSKA (reference sequence). The CDR3 reads CSAARDMAFF. CDR3 DNA sequence: TGCAGTGCGGCCAGAGACATGGCTTTCTTT.

The CDR3 loop is CASSRLRERNEQFF. The CDR3 DNA follows: TGTGCCAGCAGCCGCTTGCGGGAGAGGAATGAGCAGTTCTTC. The chain combines TRBV7-2 with TRBJ2-1, with 7 bases fitting TRBD2. Germline assignment: CDR1 SGHTA and CDR2 FQGNSA. The CDR3 is 14 residues long. The J segment lost 7 bases and the V segment lost 5 bases, leaving 8 bases of the junction unmatched.

The CDR3 bases are TGTGCCAGCACCAGGACAGGGTCCCACCAAGAGACCCAGTACTTC. This translates into CASTRTGSHQETQYF. The V call is TRBV6-1, the J call TRBJ2-5; 8 bases are shared with TRBD1. With 7 bases clipped from V and 0 bases from J, the junction kept 7 bases outside the gene matches. CDR1 and CDR2 from the germline V gene are MNHNS and SASEGT. The CDR3 runs to 15 residues.

The chain combines TRBV30 with TRBJ1-2; 10 nucleotides match TRBD1. The V and J ends lost 8 bases and 2 bases, in that order; junction bases with no gene match: 11. The length of the CDR3 is 15 residues. Germline V gene sequence: CDR1 GTSNPN, CDR2 SVGIG (reference sequence). CDR3 sequence (DNA): TGTGCCGCAAATTCACCGGGACAGGGGAACTATGGCTACACCTTC. Translation gives CAANSPGQGNYGYTF.

The chain recombines TRBV19 with TRBJ1-5; a weak D match, TRBD1 (5 bases). There are 16 residues in the CDR3. Germline CDR1 reads LNHDA; CDR2 reads SQIVND (reference sequence). With 4 bases removed from V and 2 bases from J, the gap between germline ends came to 15 bases. This CDR3 reads CASSRETGTGNQPQHF. The CDR3 DNA reads as TGTGCCAGTAGTAGAGAAACGGGGACGGGCAATCAGCCCCAGCATTTT.

The chain employs TRBV27 and TRBJ1-1, with TRBD1 matching over 10 bases. This CDR3 contains 14 residues. After removal of 5 bases from V and 4 bases from J, the junction contained 4 bases not matched to a gene. CDR1 MNHEY and CDR2 SMNVEV come from the germline V gene (reference sequence). The CDR3 sequence is CASSPRDRGTEAFF. DNA for the CDR3: TGTGCCAGCAGTCCCCGGGACAGGGGCACTGAAGCTTTCTTT.

The rearrangement joins TRBV7-9 to TRBJ2-2; weak D call: TRBD1 (6 bases). V lost 1 base and J lost 5, with 11 bases in between. Germline values: CDR1 SEHNR, CDR2 FQNEAQ (reference sequence). The CDR3 extends over 15 amino acids. CDR3 sequence reads: CASSLVGAGTGELFF. DNA of the CDR3: TGTGCCAGCAGCTTAGTGGGGGCTGGAACCGGGGAGCTGTTTTTT.

V gene TRBV2 combines with J gene TRBJ1-2; 7 nucleotides agree with TRBD1. Trimming took 3 bases from V and 5 from J; bases not matched to a gene: 15. Germline V gene lookup returns CDR1 SNHLY and CDR2 FYNNEI. The CDR3 contains 17 residues. The CDR3 sequence is CASSETSQGRGLYGYTF. The CDR3 coding sequence is TGTGCCAGCAGTGAGACATCACAGGGGAGGGGACTATATGGCTACACCTTC. The variable domain in full, completed from reference TRBV2 and TRBJ1-2, reads EPEVTQTPSHQVTQMGQEVILRCVPISNHLYFYWYRQILGQKVEFLVSFYNNEISEKSEIFDDQFSVERPDGSNFTLKIRSTKLEDSAMYFCASSETSQGRGLYGYTFGSGTRLTVV.

V gene TRBV5-4 combines with J gene TRBJ1-1, with 8 bases lining up with TRBD1. CDR3 length: 13 amino acids. Germline assignment: CDR1 SGHNT and CDR2 YYREEE (reference sequence). With V trimmed by 1 base and J by 4 bases, 0 bases remained unmatched. The CDR3 reads CASSLTGGTEAFF. The CDR3 DNA reads as TGTGCCAGCAGCTTGACAGGGGGCACTGAAGCTTTCTTT.

V gene TRBV9 combines with J gene TRBJ2-7; D perhaps matches TRBD2 (5 bases). Between the trimmed V and J ends, which lost 4 bases and 6 bases, there was a span of 14 bases. In germline, CDR1 is SGDLS, CDR2 YYNGEE. This CDR3 is built from 13 residues. CDR3 protein: CASSRGLGSEQYF. The DNA of the CDR3 is TGTGCCAGCAGCCGGGGATTAGGCTCCGAGCAGTACTTC.

The chain is built from TRBV7-3 and TRBJ2-5; TRBD2 matches at 8 bases. The germline gives CDR1 SGHTA, CDR2 FQGTGA. With 5 bases clipped from V and 3 bases from J, the junction kept 5 bases outside the gene matches. CDR3 length: 14 amino acids. The CDR3 is CASSLAGGKETQYF. CDR3 nucleotide sequence: TGTGCCAGCAGCCTTGCGGGGGGCAAAGAGACCCAGTACTTC.

V and J are TRBV9 and TRBJ2-2; D is ambiguous. This CDR3 has 15 amino acids. The germline V and J ends were trimmed by 0 bases and 4 bases, with 10 bases remaining between them. Germline-derived CDR1 and CDR2 are SGDLS and YYNGEE. This CDR3 reads CASSVAGISTGELFF. The CDR3 DNA reads TGTGCCAGCAGCGTAGCAGGCATAAGCACCGGGGAGCTGTTTTTT.

This chain uses TRBV5-6 with TRBJ1-2, with a weak D call TRBD1 (6 bases). The CDR3 runs 14 residues. Germline CDR1 SGHDT, CDR2 YYEEEE. The V gene lost 0 bases and the J gene lost 4 bases, with 10 bases spanning the gap. The CDR3, as DNA: TGTGCCAGCAGCTTGGCTGGACAGACCTATGGCTACACCTTC. This gives the protein CASSLAGQTYGYTF.

The genes are TRBV5-1 and TRBJ2-1; the D gene could be TRBD1 or TRBD2 (5 bases each). V was pared by 7 bases and J by 5 bases, with 19 bases between. This CDR3 spans 15 amino acids. Germline V gives CDR1 SGHRS, CDR2 YFSETQ. CDR3 bases: TGCGCCAGCCGTAAACCGGGACGCGCAGACAATGAGCAGTTCTTC. This encodes CASRKPGRADNEQFF.

J is TRBJ2-5 and V is TRBV5-5; D perhaps matches TRBD1 (5 bases). CDR3 length equals 15 residues. In germline, CDR1 is SGHKS, CDR2 YYEKEE (reference sequence). V lost 1 base, J lost 1 base, and 11 bases lay in between. The CDR3 reads CASSLITGAQETQYF. In DNA form, the CDR3 reads TGTGCCAGCAGCTTGATCACAGGAGCCCAAGAGACCCAGTACTTC.

The CDR3, as DNA: TGTGCCAGCAGACACGGTGAAGCTTTCTTT. Translating it yields CASRHGEAFF. This chain connects TRBV6-6 to TRBJ1-1; D gene ambiguous. CDR1 is MNHNY, CDR2 SVGAGI, per germline (reference sequence). The V gene lost 6 bases and the J gene lost 7 bases, with 6 bases spanning the gap. The CDR3 is made up of 10 amino acids.

This rearrangement joins TRBV9 to TRBJ2-1; D gene unclear. The germline V and J ends were trimmed by 0 bases and 2 bases, with 12 bases remaining between them. CDR3 length: 16 residues. CDR1 is SGDLS, CDR2 YYNGEE, per germline. This CDR3 is CASSVGQRDAYNEQFF. The CDR3, as DNA: TGTGCCAGCAGCGTAGGTCAAAGGGATGCCTACAATGAGCAGTTCTTC.

V is TRBV5-1 and J is TRBJ1-1; a weak D match, TRBD1 (5 bases). Germline assignment: CDR1 SGHRS and CDR2 YFSETQ. The CDR3 is 15 residues long. Trimming pared 1 base from V and 3 bases from J, leaving 13 bases between. CDR3 sequence reads: CASSLLADKDTEAFF. CDR3 bases: TGCGCCAGCAGCTTGTTGGCGGACAAGGACACTGAAGCTTTCTTT.

V is TRBV2 and J is TRBJ1-2, with a tentative D call TRBD1 (6 bases). The CDR3 has 13 amino acids. In germline, CDR1 is SNHLY, CDR2 FYNNEI. The ends were cut back, 7 bases at V and 11 bases at J, with 20 bases in the middle. The CDR3 DNA follows: TGTGCCAGCATTCCGGAAGGGGGTGAGAGGTACACCTTC. This encodes CASIPEGGERYTF.

This chain joins TRBV7-9 and TRBJ2-7; D unclear. The CDR3 spans 13 residues. Trimming removed 2 bases from V and 1 base from J, with 6 bases in between. Germline V gene sequence: CDR1 SEHNR, CDR2 FQNEAQ (reference sequence). CDR3 protein: CASSLRLSYEQYF. For the CDR3, the DNA is TGTGCCAGCAGCTTAAGACTTTCCTACGAGCAGTACTTC.

This clone was counted once. The J gene is TRBJ2-1, the V gene TRBV19; the D gene is possibly TRBD2 (5 bases). Germline CDR1 is LNHDA and CDR2 is SQIVND (reference sequence). The CDR3 spans 15 residues. Trimming took off 9 bases at V and 0 bases at J, with 15 bases between the two ends. CDR3 sequence reads: CARSSRESSYNEQFF. The DNA for the CDR3 is TGTGCCAGAAGCTCTAGGGAGAGCTCCTACAATGAGCAGTTCTTC.

This sequence joins TRBV9 and TRBJ2-3; 7 bases match TRBD1. The CDR3 loop spans 16 amino acids. Germline-derived CDR1 and CDR2 are SGDLS and YYNGEE. V shed 3 bases and J 2 bases; nucleotides not matched to a gene: 9. DNA of the CDR3: TGTGCCAGCAGCGCCCTCCGGGACAGCTACACAGATACGCAGTATTTT. Its protein product is CASSALRDSYTDTQYF.